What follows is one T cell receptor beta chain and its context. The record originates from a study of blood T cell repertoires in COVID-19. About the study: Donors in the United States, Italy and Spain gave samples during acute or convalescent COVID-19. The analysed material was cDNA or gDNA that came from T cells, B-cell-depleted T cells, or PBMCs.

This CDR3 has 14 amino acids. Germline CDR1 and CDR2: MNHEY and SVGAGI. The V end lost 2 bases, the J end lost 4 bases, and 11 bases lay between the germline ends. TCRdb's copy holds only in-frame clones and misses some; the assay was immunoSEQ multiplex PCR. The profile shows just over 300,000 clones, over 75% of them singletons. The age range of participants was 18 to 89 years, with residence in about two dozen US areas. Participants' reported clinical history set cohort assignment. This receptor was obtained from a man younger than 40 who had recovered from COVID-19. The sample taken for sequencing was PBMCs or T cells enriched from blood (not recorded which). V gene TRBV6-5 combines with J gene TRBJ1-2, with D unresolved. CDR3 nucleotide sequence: TGTGCCAGCAGTTACCGGGCGGACTCCTATGGCTACACCTTC. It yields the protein CASSYRADSYGYTF.